What follows is one T cell receptor (beta chain) and its context. The antigen remains undetermined. Possible read error: a much larger clone is one base away. Preceding any ophthalmopathy symptoms, the blood sample dates from first hyperthyroidism diagnosis. The data stem from a study of T cells in Graves' hyperthyroidism and ophthalmopathy. Study context: Before treatment of any kind, peripheral blood was taken at initial diagnosis.

The study, taken as a whole, reports: The majority of expanded thyroid clonotypes above 0.001 also appeared in blood. Onset of ophthalmopathy came a median approximately 6 months after the model predicted it.

Researchers amplified the TCR beta CDR3 regions from RNA transcripts. A set of HTBI primers served as the primers for a first-round RT-PCR of the TCR CDR3. MiXCR, applied by TCRdb to the multiplex PCR reads, yields one record per CDR3 protein. The profile covers approximately 32,000 distinct CDR3 sequences, with 49% appearing a single time and approximately 6.2% taken by the ten largest. Germline assignment: CDR1 MNHEY and CDR2 SVGAGI. There are 15 residues in the CDR3. This receptor was taken from a woman between 50 and 59 years old with Graves' hyperthyroidism that later progressed to Graves' ophthalmopathy. The sample was blood. V is TRBV6-5 and J is TRBJ2-7; D possibly uses TRBD1 or TRBD2 (7 bases each). Here the CDR3 DNA reads TGTGCCAGCAGTTGCGGGGGACAGCCCCCCTACGAGCGGTACTTC. Residues: CASSCGGQPPYERYF.